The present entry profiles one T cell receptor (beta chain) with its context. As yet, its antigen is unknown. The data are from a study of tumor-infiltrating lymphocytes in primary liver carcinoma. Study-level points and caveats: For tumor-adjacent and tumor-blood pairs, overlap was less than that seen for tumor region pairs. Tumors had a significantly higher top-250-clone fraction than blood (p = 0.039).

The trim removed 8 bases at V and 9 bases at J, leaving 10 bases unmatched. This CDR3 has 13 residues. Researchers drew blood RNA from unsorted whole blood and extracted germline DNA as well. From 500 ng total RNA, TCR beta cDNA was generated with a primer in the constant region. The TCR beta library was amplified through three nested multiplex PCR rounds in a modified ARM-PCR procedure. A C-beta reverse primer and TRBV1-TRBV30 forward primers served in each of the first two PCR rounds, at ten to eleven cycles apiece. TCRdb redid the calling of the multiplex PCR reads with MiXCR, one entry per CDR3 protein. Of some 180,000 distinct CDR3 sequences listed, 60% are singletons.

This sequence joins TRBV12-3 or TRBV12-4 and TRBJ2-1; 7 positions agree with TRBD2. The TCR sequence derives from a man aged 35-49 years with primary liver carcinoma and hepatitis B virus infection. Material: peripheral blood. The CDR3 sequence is CASQEVGGFEQFF. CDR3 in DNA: TGTGCCAGCCAGGAAGTGGGGGGGTTTGAGCAGTTCTTC.